These 31 T cell receptor beta chains originate from one sample sequenced in a study of blood T cell repertoires in COVID-19. The protocol was immunoSEQ multiplex PCR, while the TCRdb copy is restricted to in-frame clones and leaves out a portion. The sample has 210,000 or so clones, almost 85% seen once; the top ten hold about an eighth. Sequenced material: peripheral blood. Every receptor here comes from a woman aged 40 to 49 with acute or convalescent COVID-19.

A few counts support this clone. This specimen includes other DNA sequences encoding the same CDR3. This chain links TRBV11-2 with TRBJ2-7, with D perhaps TRBD2 (5 bases). Germline lookup yields CDR1 SGHAT and CDR2 FQNNGV. Trimming cost V 2 bases and J 6 bases, with 14 bases left between them. This CDR3 has 14 residues. CDR3 in DNA: TGTGCCAGCAGCTTATACCGAGGGAATGTCGAGCAGTACTTC. It encodes CASSLYRGNVEQYF.

The rearrangement uses TRBV5-1 and TRBJ2-1, with TRBD1 matching over 9 bases. CDR3 length: 15 amino acids. CDR1 is SGHRS, CDR2 YFSETQ, per germline. The ends lost 4 bases at V and 5 bases at J; junction bases unmatched: 7. For the CDR3, the DNA is TGCGCCAGCAGCCGGGACAGGGCAGGGGACAATGAGCAGTTCTTC. Translation: CASSRDRAGDNEQFF.

The J gene is TRBJ1-4, the V gene TRBV5-8, with 8 bases aligning to TRBD1. J lost 5 bases, V lost 2 bases, and 5 bases had no gene match. CDR1 and CDR2 from the germline V gene are SGHTS and YDEGEE. The CDR3 extends over 15 amino acids. CDR3 DNA: TGTGCCAGCAGCTTTGGGACAGGCCCGAATGAAAAACTGTTTTTT. Translated: CASSFGTGPNEKLFF.

In its sample, this clone was seen once. J is TRBJ2-2 and V is TRBV4-1, with 10 bases matching TRBD2. Germline loops: CDR1 MGHRA, CDR2 YSYEKL. CDR3 length: 16 residues. V shed 0 bases, J shed 4 bases, and the junction held 2 bases outside the gene matches. The CDR3 loop is CASSQDTSGTTGELFF. CDR3 nucleotides: TGCGCCAGCAGCCAAGATACTAGCGGGACCACCGGGGAGCTGTTTTTT.

This chain uses TRBV21-1 with TRBJ1-5; no DNA check was done on the table's D call, TRBD1. TRBV21-1 is tagged as a pseudogene. The CDR3 extends over 16 amino acids. The CDR3 coding sequence is TGTGCCAGCACACAGACGGGACACCCCAGCGGTCAGCCCCAGCATTTT. Residues: CASTQTGHPSGQPQHF.

The chain employs TRBV3-1 (or the pseudogene TRBV3-2) and TRBJ2-7; 8 bases fit TRBD1. Germline lookup yields CDR1 LGHDT and CDR2 YNNKEL (reference sequence). The CDR3 is made up of 14 amino acids. The V and J ends lost 4 bases and 3 bases, in that order; junction bases with no gene match: 5. The CDR3 loop is CASSRDRGRYEQYF. For the CDR3, the DNA is TGTGCCAGCAGCCGCGACAGGGGACGCTACGAGCAGTACTTC.

This clone was counted once. The rearrangement links TRBV30 to TRBJ1-5; TRBD1 agrees at 10 bases. The germline gives CDR1 GTSNPN, CDR2 SVGIG (reference sequence). J lost 7 bases, V lost 2 bases, and 5 bases had no gene match. The CDR3 spans 14 residues. CDR3 region: CAWSWGTGDQPQHF. In nucleotides, the CDR3 is TGTGCCTGGAGTTGGGGGACAGGGGACCAGCCCCAGCATTTT.

This chain connects TRBV6-2 or TRBV6-3 to TRBJ2-3; TRBD2 agrees at 10 bases. The V segment lost 6 bases and the J segment 5 bases; nucleotides outside the gene matches: 14. The CDR3 has 17 amino acids. Germline CDR1 reads MNHEY; CDR2 reads SVGEGT. This chain's CDR3 is CASSPPRKRGGEDTQYF. In nucleotides, the CDR3 is TGTGCCAGCAGCCCTCCTAGAAAGCGGGGGGGCGAAGATACGCAGTATTTT.

The chain combines TRBV9 with TRBJ1-3; 11 nucleotides match TRBD1. The germline gives CDR1 SGDLS, CDR2 YYNGEE. J gave up 4 bases and V 4 bases, and 7 bases lay outside the gene matches. The CDR3 totals 16 residues. This chain's CDR3 is CASSPGQGAEGNTIYF. The CDR3 DNA reads as TGTGCCAGCAGCCCCGGACAGGGGGCAGAAGGAAACACCATATATTTT. The full variable domain, in which reference TRBV9 and TRBJ1-3 provide the parts outside the CDR3, is DSGVTQTPKHLITATGQRVTLRCSPRSGDLSVYWYQQSLDQGLQFLIQYYNGEERAKGNILERFSAQQFPDLHSELNLSSLELGDSALYFCASSPGQGAEGNTIYFGEGSWLTVV.

The chain links TRBV11-2 to TRBJ1-3, with D maybe TRBD1 (6 bases). V was trimmed by 5 bases and J by 0 bases, leaving 17 bases between them. The CDR3 runs to 17 residues. CDR1 is SGHAT and CDR2 is FQNNGV in the germline V gene. The CDR3 sequence is CASSETGIETSGNTIYF. The CDR3 DNA is TGTGCCAGCAGCGAGACAGGTATCGAAACCTCTGGAAACACCATATATTTT.

As for this clone: This CDR3 is also generated by other DNA sequences in the sample. The rearrangement joins TRBV2 to TRBJ2-7; 8 bases agree with TRBD2. This CDR3 region has 14 residues. Germline CDR1 and CDR2: SNHLY and FYNNEI. J gave up 5 bases and V 4 bases, and 7 bases lay outside the gene matches. CDR3 in DNA: TGTGCCAGCAGTGTCGGGAGGGCTTCAGACGAGCAGTACTTC. This encodes CASSVGRASDEQYF.

This clone has a single count. This chain uses TRBV5-1 with TRBJ2-3, with 12 bases identical to TRBD1. After removal of 3 bases from V and 1 base from J, the junction contained 6 bases not matched to a gene. Germline CDR1 is SGHRS and CDR2 is YFSETQ. CDR3 length equals 17 residues. The CDR3 reads CASSWGQGAVGTDTQYF. The CDR3 nucleotides read TGCGCCAGCAGCTGGGGACAGGGGGCGGTTGGCACAGATACGCAGTATTTT. Filled out from reference TRBV5-1 and TRBJ2-3, the complete variable domain reads KAGVTQTPRYLIKTRGQQVTLSCSPISGHRSVSWYQQTPGQGLQFLFEYFSETQRNKGNFPGRFSGRQFSNSRSEMNVSTLELGDSALYLCASSWGQGAVGTDTQYFGPGTRLTVL.

This clone was seen only once. V and J are TRBV11-3 and TRBJ2-1; tentative D call: TRBD2 (5 bases). CDR3 length: 12 residues. V was cut by 5 bases and J by 9 bases, with 11 bases left in between. Germline V gene sequence: CDR1 SGHNT, CDR2 YENEEA. CDR3 in amino acids: CASSLVEGEQFF. Written as DNA, the CDR3 is TGTGCCAGCAGCCTAGTTGAGGGTGAGCAGTTCTTC.

This sequence joins TRBV2 and TRBJ1-1; weak D call: TRBD1 (6 bases). The CDR3 totals 14 residues. Germline V gene sequence: CDR1 SNHLY, CDR2 FYNNEI. V lost 1 base and J 1 base, leaving 7 bases between the germline ends. The CDR3 reads CASSEEGGNTEAFF. As DNA, the CDR3 is TGTGCCAGCAGTGAAGAAGGGGGGAACACTGAAGCTTTCTTT.

This chain connects TRBV11-2 to TRBJ1-1; no clear D gene. V lost 2 bases and J 4 bases, leaving 23 bases between the germline ends. Germline CDR1 and CDR2: SGHAT and FQNNGV. This CDR3 is 18 amino acids long. CDR3 sequence (DNA): TGTGCCAGCAGCTTATTCTGGGAGCGTGAAAGAGGAGCCACTGAAGCTTTCTTT. Its translation is CASSLFWERERGATEAFF.

This clone showed up just a few times. The chain couples TRBV12-5 to TRBJ2-1, with unresolved D. The V gene lost 0 bases and the J gene lost 1 base, with 7 bases spanning the gap. Germline lookup yields CDR1 LGHNT and CDR2 FRNRAP. This CDR3 has 15 residues. Here the CDR3 reads CASGLVLESYNEQFF. Written as DNA, the CDR3 is TGTGCTAGTGGTTTGGTACTGGAGTCCTACAATGAGCAGTTCTTC.

The chain couples TRBV5-1 to TRBJ2-1; D gene ambiguous. This CDR3 has 14 amino acids. V was clipped by 1 base and J by 0 bases, with 5 bases between them. CDR1 and CDR2 (germline): SGHRS, YFSETQ. As DNA, the CDR3 is TGCGCCAGCAGCTTGTTGAGCTCCTACAATGAGCAGTTCTTC. This sequence encodes CASSLLSSYNEQFF.

This sequence joins TRBV3-1 (or the pseudogene TRBV3-2) and TRBJ2-3; possibly TRBD2 for D (5 bases). CDR3 length: 16 residues. The germline gives CDR1 LGHDT, CDR2 YNNKEL (reference sequence). The ends were cut back, 0 bases at V and 0 bases at J, with 10 bases in the middle. The DNA of the CDR3 is TGTGCCAGCAGCCAAGATCCCAGCGGTAGCACAGATACGCAGTATTTT. Translated: CASSQDPSGSTDTQYF.

The rearrangement uses TRBV12-3 or TRBV12-4 and TRBJ2-1, with a weak D call TRBD2 (7 bases). Trimming took 6 bases from V and 6 from J, leaving 12 bases between them. This CDR3 contains 13 residues. In DNA form, the CDR3 reads TGTGCCAGCAGCCGGGGGGCGCTCAATGAGCAGTTCTTC. Its protein is CASSRGALNEQFF.

The chain links TRBV7-9 to TRBJ2-1; the D gene is possibly TRBD2 (6 bases). CDR1 is SEHNR and CDR2 is FQNEAQ in the germline V gene (reference sequence). The CDR3 contains 14 residues. V shed 7 bases and J shed 8 bases, with 18 bases lying between them. The CDR3 here is CASIGAASGDEQFF. CDR3 nucleotide sequence: TGTGCCAGCATCGGGGCGGCCTCGGGAGATGAGCAGTTCTTC.

The V gene is TRBV5-8, the J gene TRBJ2-7, with TRBD1 matching over 11 bases. V shed 4 bases and J 0 bases; nucleotides not matched to a gene: 9. This CDR3 is built from 17 residues. Germline V CDR1 and CDR2: SGHTS, YDEGEE. The CDR3 nucleotides read TGTGCCAGCAGCCTTGGAGAAGGGACAGGGGGCTCCTACGAGCAGTACTTC. Amino acid sequence: CASSLGEGTGGSYEQYF.

This chain connects TRBV5-1 to TRBJ2-2, with a weak D call TRBD2 (6 bases). This CDR3 contains 15 residues. V was shortened by 2 bases and J by 5 bases, with 13 bases between the two germline ends. Germline CDR1 is SGHRS and CDR2 is YFSETQ. Written as DNA, the CDR3 is TGCGCCAGCAGCTTATCGTTTCGGGGGACCGGGGAGCTGTTTTTT. Residues: CASSLSFRGTGELFF.

This clone has only one observation. The V call is TRBV19, the J call TRBJ1-4, with 10 bases matching TRBD1. Germline trimming cut 8 bases from V and 7 bases from J; bases unmatched to any gene: 4. This CDR3 region has 13 residues. The germline V gene encodes CDR1 LNHDA and CDR2 SQIVND (reference sequence). In DNA form, the CDR3 reads TGTGCCAGTGGGACAGGGGACGTTGAAAAACTGTTTTTT. It is translated as CASGTGDVEKLFF. Using reference TRBV19 and TRBJ1-4 for the parts outside the CDR3, the full variable domain is DGGITQSPKYLFRKEGQNVTLSCEQNLNHDAMYWYRQDPGQGLRLIYYSQIVNDFQKGDIAEGYSVSREKKESFPLTVTSAQKNPTAFYLCASGTGDVEKLFFGSGTQLSVL.

This chain connects TRBV4-3 to TRBJ1-1; D is uncertain. Looked up from germline, CDR1 is LGHNA and CDR2 is YSLEER. The CDR3 has 15 amino acids. Trimming cost V 0 bases and J 6 bases, with 14 bases left between them. As DNA, the CDR3 is TGCGCCAGCAGCCAAGATCTCGTTAGTCCCGCTGAAGCTTTCTTT. This codes for CASSQDLVSPAEAFF.

This clone has a single count. The chain couples TRBV24-1 to TRBJ1-5; D might be TRBD1 (5 bases). CDR1 KGHDR and CDR2 SFDVKD come from the germline V gene. V dropped 4 bases and J dropped 6 bases, with 9 bases sitting between them. The CDR3 runs to 13 residues. In nucleotides, the CDR3 is TGTGCCACCAGTGACAGCAGGGCTCAGCCCCAGCATTTT. Protein sequence: CATSDSRAQPQHF.

V and J are TRBV2 and TRBJ1-5; 7 nucleotides align to TRBD1. The ends lost 5 bases at V and 0 bases at J; junction bases unmatched: 1. CDR1 and CDR2 (germline): SNHLY, FYNNEI. CDR3 length: 14 residues. The CDR3 sequence is CASSRGRSNQPQHF. The CDR3 DNA is TGTGCCAGCAGTAGGGGGCGTAGCAATCAGCCCCAGCATTTT.

This chain joins TRBV7-9 and TRBJ1-2; TRBD1 agrees at 9 bases. CDR3 length: 13 residues. Germline trimming cut 4 bases from V and 6 bases from J; bases unmatched to any gene: 3. Germline CDR1 and CDR2: SEHNR and FQNEAQ (reference sequence). CDR3 amino acids: CASSSGQGDGYTF. DNA for the CDR3: TGTGCCAGCAGCTCGGGACAGGGCGATGGCTACACCTTC.

The rearrangement joins TRBV25-1 to TRBJ2-1, with TRBD2 matching 8 bases. Germline V gene sequence: CDR1 MGHDK, CDR2 SYGVNS. The CDR3 is 14 residues long. Trimming at V came to 6 bases and at J to 1 base, leaving 2 bases not matched to a gene. CDR3 sequence (DNA): TGTGCCAGCAGCGGGGGGGCATCCTACAATGAGCAGTTCTTC. The encoded protein is CASSGGASYNEQFF.

J is TRBJ2-7 and V is TRBV6-4; TRBD2 might be the D (5 bases). V was cut by 2 bases and J by 2 bases, with 13 bases left in between. The CDR3 has 15 residues. Germline CDR1 is MRHNA and CDR2 is SNTAGT. Written as DNA, the CDR3 is TGTGCCAGCAGTGACATGGGGAGCCTCACCTACGAGCAGTACTTC. It specifies CASSDMGSLTYEQYF.

The gene calls are TRBV30 and TRBJ1-3; a possible D gene is TRBD1 (6 bases). The CDR3 has 14 residues. Germline V gene data show CDR1 as GTSNPN and CDR2 as SVGIG (reference sequence). V was cut by 3 bases and J by 0 bases, with 9 bases left in between. The CDR3 DNA sequence: TGTGCCTGGAGCCAGGGGCCCTCTGGAAACACCATATATTTT. It encodes CAWSQGPSGNTIYF.

This CDR3 reads CASGLAQASSYEQYF. The CDR3, as DNA: TGTGCTAGTGGTTTGGCGCAGGCTTCATCCTACGAGCAGTACTTC. The rearrangement uses TRBV12-5 and TRBJ2-7; D is unresolved. V shed 1 base and J shed 1 base, with 11 bases lying between them. Germline CDR1 reads LGHNT; CDR2 reads FRNRAP. This CDR3 spans 15 amino acids.